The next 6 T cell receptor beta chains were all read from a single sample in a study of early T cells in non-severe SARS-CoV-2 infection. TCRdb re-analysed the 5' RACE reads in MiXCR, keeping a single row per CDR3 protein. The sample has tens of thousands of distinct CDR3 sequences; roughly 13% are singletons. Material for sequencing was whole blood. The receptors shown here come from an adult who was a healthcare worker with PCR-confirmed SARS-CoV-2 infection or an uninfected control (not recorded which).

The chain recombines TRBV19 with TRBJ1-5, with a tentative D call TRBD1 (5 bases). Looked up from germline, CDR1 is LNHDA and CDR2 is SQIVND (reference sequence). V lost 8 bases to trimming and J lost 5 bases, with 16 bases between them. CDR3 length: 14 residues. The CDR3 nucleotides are TGTGCCAGTTGTTCGGGGGTGGTCGATCAGCCCCAGCATTTT. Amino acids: CASCSGVVDQPQHF. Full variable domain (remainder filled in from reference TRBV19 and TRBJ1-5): DGGITQSPKYLFRKEGQNVTLSCEQNLNHDAMYWYRQDPGQGLRLIYYSQIVNDFQKGDIAEGYSVSREKKESFPLTVTSAQKNPTAFYLCASCSGVVDQPQHFGDGTRLSIL.

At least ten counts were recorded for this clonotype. CDR3 sequence reads: CASSEGGARDTQYF. CDR3 coding DNA: TGTGCCAGCAGTGAAGGGGGGGCAAGGGATACGCAGTATTTT. The chain couples TRBV12-3 or TRBV12-4 to TRBJ2-3, with D perhaps TRBD2 (7 bases). The CDR3 runs 14 residues. V was pared by 5 bases and J by 6 bases, with 15 bases between.

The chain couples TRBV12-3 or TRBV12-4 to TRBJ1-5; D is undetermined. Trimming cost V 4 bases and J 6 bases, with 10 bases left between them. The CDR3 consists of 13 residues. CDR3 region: CASSSTPGQPQHF. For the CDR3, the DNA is TGTGCCAGCAGTTCCACACCGGGTCAGCCCCAGCATTTT.

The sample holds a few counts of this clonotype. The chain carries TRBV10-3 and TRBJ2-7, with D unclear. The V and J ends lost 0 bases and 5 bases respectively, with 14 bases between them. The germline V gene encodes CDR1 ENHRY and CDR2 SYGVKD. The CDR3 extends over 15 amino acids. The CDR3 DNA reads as TGTGCCATCAGTGAGTCAGGGCGGCAGGTCGACGAGCAGTACTTC. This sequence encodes CAISESGRQVDEQYF.

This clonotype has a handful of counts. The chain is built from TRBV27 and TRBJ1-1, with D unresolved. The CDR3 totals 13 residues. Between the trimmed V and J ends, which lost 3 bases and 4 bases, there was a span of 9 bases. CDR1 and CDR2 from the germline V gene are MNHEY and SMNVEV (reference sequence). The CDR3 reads CASSFGWGTEAFF. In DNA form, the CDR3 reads TGTGCCAGCAGTTTCGGGTGGGGCACTGAAGCTTTCTTT.

CDR3 loop: CASRTDRITDTQYF. The CDR3, as DNA: TGTGCCAGCAGGACGGACAGGATCACAGATACGCAGTATTTT. The chain links TRBV6-2 or TRBV6-3 to TRBJ2-3, with 7 bases fitting TRBD1. CDR3 length equals 14 residues. V shed 6 bases, J shed 2 bases, and the junction held 5 bases outside the gene matches. In germline, CDR1 is MNHEY, CDR2 SVGEGT.